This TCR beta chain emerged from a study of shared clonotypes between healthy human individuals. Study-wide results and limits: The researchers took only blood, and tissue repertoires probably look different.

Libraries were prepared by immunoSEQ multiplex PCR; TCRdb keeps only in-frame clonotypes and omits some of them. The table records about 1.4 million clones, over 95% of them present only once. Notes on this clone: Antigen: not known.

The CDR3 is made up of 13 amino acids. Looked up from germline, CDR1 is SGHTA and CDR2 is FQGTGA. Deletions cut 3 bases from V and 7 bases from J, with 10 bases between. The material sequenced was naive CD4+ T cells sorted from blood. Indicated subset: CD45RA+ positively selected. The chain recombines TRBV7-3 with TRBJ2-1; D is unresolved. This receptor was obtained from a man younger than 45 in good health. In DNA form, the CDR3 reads TGTGCCAGCAGCTTTCGTCGTGGAAATGAGCAGTTCTTC. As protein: CASSFRRGNEQFF. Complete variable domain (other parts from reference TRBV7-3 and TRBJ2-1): GAGVSQTPSNKVTEKGKYVELRCDPISGHTALYWYRQSLGQGPEFLIYFQGTGAADDSGLPNDRFFAVRPEGSVSTLKIQRTERGDSAVYLCASSFRRGNEQFFGPGTRLTVL.